The 5 T cell receptor beta chains given below trace back to one sample, sequenced in a study of human T cells and chemical hapten exposure (dated by TCRdb to about 2021). The time point label corresponds to: patch test 3, about 24 weeks after DPC sensitization. The sample's treatment or condition label is to be understood as: therapeutic diphenylcyclopropenone sensitization with weekly scalp DPC. The method was RACE. Sequencing instrument: NextSeq 500. The public reads were reanalyzed by TCRdb: fastp trimming at Q25, MiXCR alignment, in-frame beta chains only. Each record represents a unique CDR3 protein, reported with the most common genes and DNA among its rows. This sample lists 90,000 to 140,000 distinct CDR3 sequences; about 34% were detected once. 2.5% to 3% of the sample rests with the top ten. This specimen was whole blood, taken in connection with sensitization to the hapten diphenylcyclopropenone (DPC). The receptors stem from a man aged 40-49 years with alopecia areata. Some clones in this sample may be carry-over from other donors' samples.

V and J are TRBV24-1 and TRBJ2-1; D is unresolved. Trimming stripped 5 bases from V and 0 bases from J, with 7 bases between. In germline, CDR1 is KGHDR, CDR2 SFDVKD. This CDR3 region has 14 residues. The CDR3 loop is CATSGTVSYNEQFF. CDR3 nucleotide sequence: TGTGCCACCAGTGGCACAGTCTCCTACAATGAGCAGTTCTTC.

The J gene is TRBJ1-2, the V gene TRBV7-9; no clear D gene. CDR1 SEHNR and CDR2 FQNEAQ come from the germline V gene (reference sequence). This CDR3 has 12 amino acids. V dropped 5 bases and J dropped 6 bases, with 10 bases sitting between them. The CDR3 protein is CASSRETNGYTF. DNA for the CDR3: TGTGCCAGCAGCCGGGAGACTAATGGCTACACCTTC. The whole variable domain, filled in from reference TRBV7-9 and TRBJ1-2, reads DTGVSQNPRHKITKRGQNVTFRCDPISEHNRLYWYRQTLGQGPEFLTYFQNEAQLEKSRLLSDRFSAERPKGSFSTLEIQRTEQGDSAMYLCASSRETNGYTFGSGTRLTVV.

The V and J genes are TRBV12-3 or TRBV12-4 and TRBJ1-6; D not resolved. V dropped 5 bases and J dropped 6 bases, with 17 bases sitting between them. CDR3 length equals 16 residues. Here the CDR3 DNA reads TGTGCCAGCAGTGGGGAAGAAGGGAAGTTTAATTCACCCCTCCACTTT. This codes for CASSGEEGKFNSPLHF.

This clonotype was counted between two and nine times. This chain joins TRBV29-1 and TRBJ2-7; D is unresolved. This CDR3 is built from 14 residues. The germline CDR1 and CDR2 sequences are SQVTM and ANQGSEA. V was cut by 1 base and J by 5 bases, with 15 bases left in between. CDR3 coding DNA: TGCAGCGTTGAAGGTGGAGATAAATCCCACGAGCAGTACGTC. The encoded protein is CSVEGGDKSHEQYV.

This clonotype appeared once. The chain employs TRBV3-1 and TRBJ2-7; 14 bases agree with TRBD2. V lost 3 bases, J lost 6 bases, and 4 bases stayed unmatched. The CDR3 sequence is 15 residues long. Germline CDR1 reads LGHDT; CDR2 reads YNNKEL (reference sequence). The CDR3 bases are TGTGCCAGCAGCCAGGGACTAGCGGGAGTATTCGAGCAGTACTTC. As protein: CASSQGLAGVFEQYF.